Following are 5 T cell receptor beta chains from one sample sequenced in a study of blood T cell repertoires in COVID-19. Assay used: immunoSEQ multiplex PCR; TCRdb lists only in-frame clones, some missing. The sample contains more than 150,000 clones, about three quarters of which appear only once. Source material: peripheral blood. The origin of the receptors is a woman of 80 years or more with active or convalescent COVID-19.

The chain is built from TRBV18 and TRBJ1-5; no firm D call. The V and J ends lost 4 bases and 5 bases respectively, with 9 bases between them. CDR1 and CDR2 (germline): KGHSH, LQKENI. The CDR3 totals 13 residues. The CDR3 DNA follows: TGTGCCAGCTCACGAGGTGTTGATCAGCCCCAGCATTTT. Encoded protein: CASSRGVDQPQHF.

The chain combines TRBV6-5 with TRBJ2-2; 8 bases line up with TRBD1. CDR1 is MNHEY, CDR2 SVGAGI, per germline. CDR3 length: 14 residues. Trimming cost V 10 bases and J 5 bases; bases outside gene matches: 9. CDR3 in amino acids: CAIQKTGGTGELFF. CDR3 coding DNA: TGTGCCATCCAGAAAACAGGGGGAACCGGGGAGCTGTTTTTT.

This clone was picked up a small number of times. This chain joins TRBV28 and TRBJ1-3; D may be TRBD1 (5 bases). Germline V gene data show CDR1 as MDHEN and CDR2 as SYDVKM. The V and J ends lost 2 bases and 2 bases respectively, with 13 bases between them. The CDR3 sequence is 16 residues long. CDR3 bases: TGTGCCAGCAGTTTACACCGACAGACTCCTGGAAACACCATATATTTT. Translation gives CASSLHRQTPGNTIYF.

The J gene is TRBJ1-1, the V gene TRBV24-1, with D tentatively TRBD1 (5 bases). There are 14 residues in the CDR3. In germline, CDR1 is KGHDR, CDR2 SFDVKD. V lost 5 bases and J lost 3, with 12 bases in between. For the CDR3, the DNA is TGTGCCACCAGTGGAGCAGGGAAGGACACTGAAGCTTTCTTT. Protein: CATSGAGKDTEAFF.

This clone has only a few counts. At one boundary the junction diverges from the germline segment, which might be a read error. V usage is TRBV10-3 and J usage is TRBJ2-3; 11 positions agree with TRBD1. CDR3 length equals 16 residues. The germline V gene has CDR1 ENHRY and CDR2 SYGVKD. The CDR3 bases are TGTGCCATCAATGAGGGTAGGGGACAGGGGGCAGATACGCAGTATTTT. Residues: CAINEGRGQGADTQYF.